This T cell receptor (beta chain) was identified in a study of human T cells and chemical hapten exposure. The study's findings and limits: PT1 expanded TCR counts and patch test score were linked, and their correlation was positive.

With respect to this clonotype: The antigen is undetermined.

Time point of the sample: pre-sensitization, week 0. Treatment described: therapeutic diphenylcyclopropenone sensitization with weekly scalp DPC. The CDR3 covers 16 residues. Germline CDR1 SGHAT, CDR2 FQDESV (reference sequence). The ends were cut back, 1 base at V and 4 bases at J, with 17 bases in the middle. One entry per CDR3 protein results from TCRdb running MiXCR on the RACE reads. The sample comprises more than 150,000 distinct CDR3 sequences, approximately 29% of which are singletons, and about 2.7% rests with the top ten. The chain joins TRBV11-1 to TRBJ2-7, with D unresolved. Material: whole blood, obtained in connection with sensitization to the hapten diphenylcyclopropenone (DPC). This receptor was obtained from a woman aged 25 to 39 with alopecia areata. Some clones in this sample may be carry-over from other donors' samples. As DNA, the CDR3 is TGTGCCAGCAGCTTAGATCGGCCAGGTCGGAAGTACGAGCAGTACTTC. Its translation is CASSLDRPGRKYEQYF.